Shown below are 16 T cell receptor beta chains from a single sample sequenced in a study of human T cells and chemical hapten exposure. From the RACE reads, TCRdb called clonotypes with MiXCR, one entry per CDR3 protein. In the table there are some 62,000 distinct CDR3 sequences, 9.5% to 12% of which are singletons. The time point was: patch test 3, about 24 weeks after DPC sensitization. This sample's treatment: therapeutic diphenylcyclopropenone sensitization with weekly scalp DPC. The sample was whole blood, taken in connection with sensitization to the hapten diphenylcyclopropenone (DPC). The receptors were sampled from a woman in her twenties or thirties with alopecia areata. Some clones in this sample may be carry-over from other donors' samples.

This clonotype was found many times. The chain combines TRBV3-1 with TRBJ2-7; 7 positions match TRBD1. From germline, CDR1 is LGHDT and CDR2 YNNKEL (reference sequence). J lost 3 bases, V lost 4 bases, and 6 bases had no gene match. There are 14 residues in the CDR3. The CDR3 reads CASSPGQVLYEQYF. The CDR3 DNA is TGTGCCAGCAGCCCCGGACAGGTCCTCTACGAGCAGTACTTC.

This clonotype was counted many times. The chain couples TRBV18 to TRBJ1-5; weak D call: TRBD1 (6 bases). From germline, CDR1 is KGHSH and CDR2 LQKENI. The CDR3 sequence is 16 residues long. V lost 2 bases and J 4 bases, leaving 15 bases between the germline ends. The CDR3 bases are TGTGCCAGCTCACCAGGGGCACCAGGGGCTAATCAGCCCCAGCATTTT. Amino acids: CASSPGAPGANQPQHF.

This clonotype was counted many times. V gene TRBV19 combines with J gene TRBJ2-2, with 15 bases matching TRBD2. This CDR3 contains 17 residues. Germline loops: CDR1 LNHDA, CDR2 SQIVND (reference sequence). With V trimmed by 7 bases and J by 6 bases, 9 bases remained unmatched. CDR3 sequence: CASKGLAGGLSPGELFF. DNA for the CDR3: TGTGCCAGTAAGGGACTAGCGGGGGGATTGTCCCCCGGGGAGCTGTTTTTT. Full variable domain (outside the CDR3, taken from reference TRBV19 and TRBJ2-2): DGGITQSPKYLFRKEGQNVTLSCEQNLNHDAMYWYRQDPGQGLRLIYYSQIVNDFQKGDIAEGYSVSREKKESFPLTVTSAQKNPTAFYLCASKGLAGGLSPGELFFGEGSRLTVL.

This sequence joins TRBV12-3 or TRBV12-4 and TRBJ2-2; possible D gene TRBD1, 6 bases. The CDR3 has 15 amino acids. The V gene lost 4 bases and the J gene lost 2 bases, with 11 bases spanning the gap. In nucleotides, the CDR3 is TGTGCCAGCAGTTCCCGGGACATAAACACCGGGGAGCTGTTTTTT. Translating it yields CASSSRDINTGELFF.

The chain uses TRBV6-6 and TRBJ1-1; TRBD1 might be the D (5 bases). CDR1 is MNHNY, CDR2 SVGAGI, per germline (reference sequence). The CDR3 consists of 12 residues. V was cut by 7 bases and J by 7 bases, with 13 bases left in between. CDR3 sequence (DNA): TGTGCCAGCATCAAACCCGGGGGTGAAGCTTTCTTT. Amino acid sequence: CASIKPGGEAFF.

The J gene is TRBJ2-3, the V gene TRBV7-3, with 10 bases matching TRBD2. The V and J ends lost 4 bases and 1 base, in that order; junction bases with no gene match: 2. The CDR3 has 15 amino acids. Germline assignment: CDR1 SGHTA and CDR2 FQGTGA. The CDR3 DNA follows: TGTGCCAGCAGCTCCGGGACTAGCGGCACAGATACGCAGTATTTT. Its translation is CASSSGTSGTDTQYF.

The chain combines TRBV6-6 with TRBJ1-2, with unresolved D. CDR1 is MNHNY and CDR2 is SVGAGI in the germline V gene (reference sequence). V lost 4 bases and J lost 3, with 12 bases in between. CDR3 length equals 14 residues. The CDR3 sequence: CASSLRRPDYGYTF. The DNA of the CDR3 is TGTGCCAGCAGTTTGAGACGCCCGGACTATGGCTACACCTTC.

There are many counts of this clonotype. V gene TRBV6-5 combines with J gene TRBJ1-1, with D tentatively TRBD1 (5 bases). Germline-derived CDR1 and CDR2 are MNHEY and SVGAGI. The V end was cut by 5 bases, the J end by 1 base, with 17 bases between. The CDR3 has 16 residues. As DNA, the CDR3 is TGTGCCAGCAGTCCCCGGGACCCCCTTAAGAACACTGAAGCTTTCTTT. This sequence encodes CASSPRDPLKNTEAFF.

CDR3 protein: CASRNGQGYTEAFF. CDR3 nucleotide sequence: TGTGCCAGCAGAAATGGACAGGGCTACACTGAAGCTTTCTTT. The chain employs TRBV11-3 and TRBJ1-1, with 8 bases aligning to TRBD1. Trimming cost V 6 bases and J 3 bases; bases outside gene matches: 6. In germline, CDR1 is SGHNT, CDR2 YENEEA. The CDR3 consists of 14 residues.

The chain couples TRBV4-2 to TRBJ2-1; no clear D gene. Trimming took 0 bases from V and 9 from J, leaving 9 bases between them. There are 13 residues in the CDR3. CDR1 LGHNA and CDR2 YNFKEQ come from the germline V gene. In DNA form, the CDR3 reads TGTGCCAGCAGCCAAGACTGGGTTGGTGAGCAGTTCTTC. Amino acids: CASSQDWVGEQFF.

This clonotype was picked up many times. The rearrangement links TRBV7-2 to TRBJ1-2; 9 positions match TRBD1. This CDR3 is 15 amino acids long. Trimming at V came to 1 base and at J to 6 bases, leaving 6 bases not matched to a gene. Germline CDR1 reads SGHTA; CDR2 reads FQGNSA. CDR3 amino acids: CASSLGTGVRDGYTF. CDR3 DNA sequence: TGTGCCAGCAGCTTAGGGACAGGGGTTCGCGATGGCTACACCTTC.

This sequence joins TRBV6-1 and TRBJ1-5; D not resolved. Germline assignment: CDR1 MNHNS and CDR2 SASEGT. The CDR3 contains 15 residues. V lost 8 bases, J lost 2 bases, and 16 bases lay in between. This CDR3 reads CASADGAVGNQPQHF. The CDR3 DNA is TGTGCCAGCGCGGACGGAGCGGTAGGCAATCAGCCCCAGCATTTT.

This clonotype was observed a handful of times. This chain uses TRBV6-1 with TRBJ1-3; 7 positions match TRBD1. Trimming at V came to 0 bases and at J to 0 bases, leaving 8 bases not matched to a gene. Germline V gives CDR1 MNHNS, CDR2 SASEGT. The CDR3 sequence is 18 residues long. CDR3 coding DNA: TGTGCCAGCAGTGAAGCGCCCCAGGGGGGGAGCTCTGGAAACACCATATATTTT. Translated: CASSEAPQGGSSGNTIYF.

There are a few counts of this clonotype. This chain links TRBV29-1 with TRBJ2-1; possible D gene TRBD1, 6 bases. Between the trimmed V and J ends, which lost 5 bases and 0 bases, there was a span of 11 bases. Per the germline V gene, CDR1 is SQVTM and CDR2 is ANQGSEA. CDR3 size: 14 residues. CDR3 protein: CSVHTGSSYNEQFF. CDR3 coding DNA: TGCAGCGTTCACACAGGGAGCTCCTACAATGAGCAGTTCTTC.

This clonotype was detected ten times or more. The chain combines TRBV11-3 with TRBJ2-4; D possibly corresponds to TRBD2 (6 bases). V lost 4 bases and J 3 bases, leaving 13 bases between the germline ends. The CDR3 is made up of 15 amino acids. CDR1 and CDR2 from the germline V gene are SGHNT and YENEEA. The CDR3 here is CASSSGRFDKNIQYF. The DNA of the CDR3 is TGTGCCAGCAGCTCGGGGAGGTTCGACAAAAACATTCAGTACTTC.

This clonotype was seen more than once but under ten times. The CDR3 here is CSVSGGVNQPQHF. The CDR3 nucleotides read TGCAGTGTCTCTGGGGGAGTCAATCAGCCCCAGCATTTT. V usage is TRBV20-1 and J usage is TRBJ1-5; possible D gene TRBD1, 5 bases. Trimming removed 7 bases at V and 3 bases at J, with 13 bases between. Looked up from germline, CDR1 is DFQATT and CDR2 is SNEGSKA (reference sequence). CDR3 size: 13 residues.